Shown below are 32 T cell receptor beta chains from a single sample sequenced in a study of PD-1 blockade in classical Hodgkin lymphoma. In every patient, relapse followed autologous stem cell transplantation, while exposure to brentuximab vedotin differed. TCRdb's copy holds only in-frame clones and misses some; the assay was immunoSEQ multiplex PCR. Here the sample spans about 15,000 clones, roughly 67% being singletons. Sample: peripheral blood mononuclear cells (PBMCs), taken before the second cycle of nivolumab. Every receptor here comes from a human donor with classical Hodgkin lymphoma.

The genes are TRBV11-2 and TRBJ2-3; the D gene is possibly TRBD2 (5 bases). The CDR3 spans 15 residues. The germline V gene encodes CDR1 SGHAT and CDR2 FQNNGV. V was shortened by 1 base and J by 2 bases, with 10 bases between the two germline ends. In DNA, the CDR3 is TGTGCCAGCAGCTTAGGCAGCGGACTCACAGATACGCAGTATTTT. Amino acids: CASSLGSGLTDTQYF. Looking up the rest from reference TRBV11-2 and TRBJ2-3 gives the full variable domain: EAGVAQSPRYKIIEKRQSVAFWCNPISGHATLYWYQQILGQGPKLLIQFQNNGVVDDSQLPKDRFSAERLKGVDSTLKIQPAKLEDSAVYLCASSLGSGLTDTQYFGPGTRLTVL.

About this clone itself: A read error may produce the germline difference seen at one junction end. The V call is TRBV27, the J call TRBJ2-6; D tentatively reads TRBD1 or TRBD2 (5 bases each). This CDR3 is 14 amino acids long. The germline CDR1 and CDR2 sequences are MNHEY and SMNVEV (reference sequence). CDR3 nucleotide sequence: TGTGCCAGCCGGAACCGGGACGGGGCCAACGTCCTGATTTTC. Translation gives CASRNRDGANVLIF.

This chain links TRBV5-6 with TRBJ2-5; tentatively, D is TRBD2 (6 bases). Trimming cost V 0 bases and J 6 bases, with 12 bases left between them. The germline V gene has CDR1 SGHDT and CDR2 YYEEEE. CDR3 length equals 14 residues. CDR3 bases: TGTGCCAGCAGCTTGGCGGCAGGGAGGAAGACCCAGTACTTC. This translates into CASSLAAGRKTQYF. The entire variable domain, with the rest obtained from reference TRBV5-6 and TRBJ2-5, is as follows: DAGVTQSPTHLIKTRGQQVTLRCSPKSGHDTVSWYQQALGQGPQFIFQYYEEEERQRGNFPDRFSGHQFPNYSSELNVNALLLGDSALYLCASSLAAGRKTQYFGPGTRLLVL.

J is TRBJ2-1 and V is TRBV4-1; 12 bases line up with TRBD2. The CDR3 extends over 15 amino acids. Germline V gene lookup returns CDR1 MGHRA and CDR2 YSYEKL. With V trimmed by 6 bases and J by 6 bases, 6 bases remained unmatched. CDR3 bases: TGCGCCAGCAGGGTAGGACTAGCGGGAAGCAATGAGCAGTTCTTC. As protein: CASRVGLAGSNEQFF.

This clone was counted a few times. The chain combines TRBV27 with TRBJ2-7; D possibly matches TRBD1 or TRBD2 (6 bases each). CDR3 length: 15 residues. The germline V gene has CDR1 MNHEY and CDR2 SMNVEV (reference sequence). The V and J ends lost 5 bases and 5 bases respectively, with 19 bases between them. In DNA, the CDR3 is TGTGCCAGCAGTGTCCTAGGGGGGCCGGGGGACGAGCAGTACTTC. This sequence encodes CASSVLGGPGDEQYF.

V gene TRBV5-1 combines with J gene TRBJ2-2; 14 bases agree with TRBD2. The CDR3 sequence is 19 residues long. The V and J ends lost 3 bases and 2 bases, in that order; junction bases with no gene match: 9. The germline gives CDR1 SGHRS, CDR2 YFSETQ. DNA for the CDR3: TGCGCCAGCAGCTCTACTCCGGGACTAGCGGGAGAAAACACCGGGGAGCTGTTTTTT. Translation gives CASSSTPGLAGENTGELFF.

This clone was counted a single time. This chain connects TRBV6-6 to TRBJ2-7; 9 bases map to TRBD2. The CDR3 runs to 15 residues. After removal of 5 bases from V and 6 bases from J, the junction contained 11 bases not matched to a gene. Germline loops: CDR1 MNHNY, CDR2 SVGAGI (reference sequence). CDR3 region: CASSPEREVRVEQYF. The CDR3 DNA reads as TGTGCCAGCAGTCCCGAGCGGGAGGTAAGAGTCGAGCAGTACTTC.

This rearrangement joins TRBV11-2 to TRBJ2-1; the D is unclear. The V and J ends lost 3 bases and 5 bases respectively, with 8 bases between them. Germline lookup yields CDR1 SGHAT and CDR2 FQNNGV. The CDR3 runs 13 residues. The CDR3 nucleotides are TGTGCCAGCAGCTTGGGGTTGAACAATGAGCAGTTCTTC. This encodes CASSLGLNNEQFF.

The J gene is TRBJ2-1, the V gene TRBV5-1, with D perhaps matching TRBD1 or TRBD2 (5 bases each). The V end was cut by 0 bases, the J end by 0 bases, with 10 bases between. The CDR3 extends over 16 amino acids. Germline values: CDR1 SGHRS, CDR2 YFSETQ. CDR3 residues: CASSLGGSSSYNEQFF. The CDR3 DNA sequence: TGCGCCAGCAGCTTGGGGGGGTCCAGCTCCTACAATGAGCAGTTCTTC.

By share, this clone counts as medium-sized. V and J are TRBV19 and TRBJ1-2, with D possibly being TRBD1 (5 bases). V was trimmed by 3 bases and J by 5 bases, leaving 19 bases between them. Germline CDR1 is LNHDA and CDR2 is SQIVND (reference sequence). The CDR3 loop spans 16 amino acids. As DNA, the CDR3 is TGTGCCAGTAGTATTGTTCCGGGACTACTCGAGTATGGCTACACCTTC. This sequence encodes CASSIVPGLLEYGYTF.

This chain joins TRBV7-2 and TRBJ2-1, with 12 bases matching TRBD2. From germline, CDR1 is SGHTA and CDR2 FQGNSA. The trim removed 4 bases at V and 8 bases at J, leaving 3 bases unmatched. The CDR3 runs to 14 residues. The CDR3 coding sequence is TGTGCCAGCAGCTATGGGACTAGCGGGTATGAGCAGTTCTTC. It translates to CASSYGTSGYEQFF.

The chain combines TRBV9 with TRBJ1-2; D gene unclear. The V gene's germline CDR1 is SGDLS and CDR2 YYNGEE. The V end lost 3 bases, the J end lost 4 bases, and 10 bases lay between the germline ends. This CDR3 comprises 13 residues. The DNA of the CDR3 is TGTGCCAGCAGCGGGCTGGGATTCTATGGCTACACCTTC. This sequence encodes CASSGLGFYGYTF.

The chain recombines TRBV28 with TRBJ2-2, with D perhaps matching TRBD1 (5 bases). The CDR3 runs to 16 residues. The germline V and J ends were trimmed by 5 bases and 7 bases, with 20 bases remaining between them. Per germline, CDR1 MDHEN and CDR2 SYDVKM. The CDR3 sequence is CASSPPQGRLGGELFF. Written as DNA, the CDR3 is TGTGCCAGCAGTCCCCCCCAGGGCAGGTTGGGCGGGGAGCTGTTTTTT.

This chain uses TRBV7-8 with TRBJ2-3; the D is unclear. The CDR3 is 16 residues long. Trimming removed 5 bases from V and 2 bases from J, with 17 bases in between. Germline CDR1 and CDR2: SGHVS and FQNEAQ. The CDR3 region is CASSHLIGWDTDTQYF. The CDR3, as DNA: TGTGCCAGCAGCCACCTCATCGGGTGGGACACAGATACGCAGTATTTT.

This clone was detected a few times. The chain joins TRBV9 to TRBJ1-6; D call uncertain. Germline CDR1 reads SGDLS; CDR2 reads YYNGEE. The CDR3 is 14 amino acids. Trimming took off 2 bases at V and 10 bases at J, with 13 bases between the two ends. As DNA, the CDR3 is TGTGCCAGCAGCGTGGGAGATTCTGGGTCACCCCTCCACTTT. This translates into CASSVGDSGSPLHF.

The chain uses TRBV28 and TRBJ2-7, with 9 bases aligning to TRBD1. This CDR3 region has 17 residues. The V gene's germline CDR1 is MDHEN and CDR2 SYDVKM. Losses at the gene ends were 5 bases for V and 5 bases for J; bases not matched to a gene: 16. The CDR3 spells CASSLLASGTGKDEQYF. The DNA for the CDR3 is TGTGCCAGCAGTCTATTGGCCTCCGGGACAGGGAAGGACGAGCAGTACTTC.

V is TRBV28 and J is TRBJ1-2, with no clear D. Germline CDR1 and CDR2: MDHEN and SYDVKM. V dropped 5 bases and J dropped 4 bases, with 11 bases sitting between them. The CDR3 consists of 13 residues. The CDR3 region is CASSPPSSYGYTF. The DNA of the CDR3 is TGTGCCAGCAGTCCGCCTAGCAGCTATGGCTACACCTTC.

Only a few counts were recorded for this clone. The V call is TRBV6-5, the J call TRBJ1-6; the match to TRBD1 covers 7 bases. V dropped 2 bases and J dropped 7; count of bases not matched to a gene: 2. CDR1 and CDR2 from the germline V gene are MNHEY and SVGAGI. The CDR3 covers 14 residues. The CDR3 spells CASSYLQGNSPLHF. CDR3 bases: TGTGCCAGCAGTTACCTACAGGGGAATTCACCCCTCCACTTT.

The V call is TRBV19, the J call TRBJ2-2, with a weak D call TRBD2 (6 bases). Germline V CDR1 and CDR2: LNHDA, SQIVND (reference sequence). The CDR3 is 13 amino acids. V lost 5 bases and J 7 bases, leaving 11 bases between the germline ends. The CDR3, as DNA: TGTGCCAGTAGTCCGCGGGGTGACGGGGAGCTGTTTTTT. Translated, it gives CASSPRGDGELFF.

This clone was seen only once. Additional DNA sequences in this sample encode the identical CDR3. The chain links TRBV6-5 to TRBJ1-2; possibly TRBD1 for D (6 bases). CDR1 and CDR2 (germline): MNHEY, SVGAGI. Trimming shortened V by 0 bases and J by 6 bases, and 14 bases separated the two germline ends. The CDR3 is made up of 15 amino acids. CDR3 amino acids: CASSYSRGGADGYTF. Written as DNA, the CDR3 is TGTGCCAGCAGTTACTCGAGGGGGGGCGCCGATGGCTACACCTTC.

The CDR3 DNA follows: TGTGCCAGCAGTGAATACCTCGGGGGCGAACGCTACACCTTC. This translates into CASSEYLGGERYTF. V and J are TRBV6-1 and TRBJ1-2, with D possibly matching TRBD1 (6 bases). Trimming cost V 2 bases and J 9 bases, with 16 bases left between them. CDR1 is MNHNS and CDR2 is SASEGT in the germline V gene. The CDR3 has 14 residues.

This clone is deemed large. This chain connects TRBV14 to TRBJ1-4; a possible D gene is TRBD1 (5 bases). In germline, CDR1 is SGHDN, CDR2 FVKESK. CDR3 size: 17 residues. The V gene lost 0 bases and the J gene lost 7 bases, with 18 bases spanning the gap. CDR3: CASSQDSGGKRGEKLFF. The CDR3 nucleotides are TGTGCCAGCAGCCAAGATTCGGGTGGCAAGAGGGGTGAAAAACTGTTTTTT.

The chain has TRBV5-4 and TRBJ2-1, with 8 bases aligning to TRBD1. Germline lookup yields CDR1 SGHNT and CDR2 YYREEE (reference sequence). The CDR3 is made up of 15 amino acids. V trimming: 3 bases; J trimming: 1 base; junction bases outside the gene matches: 3. This CDR3 reads CASSSDRESYNEQFF. The CDR3 coding sequence is TGTGCCAGCAGCTCGGACAGGGAATCCTACAATGAGCAGTTCTTC. Combining the CDR3 with reference TRBV5-4 and TRBJ2-1 gives the whole variable domain ETGVTQSPTHLIKTRGQQVTLRCSSQSGHNTVSWYQQALGQGPQFIFQYYREEENGRGNFPPRFSGLQFPNYSSELNVNALELDDSALYLCASSSDRESYNEQFFGPGTRLTVL.

The chain joins TRBV4-1 to TRBJ1-4; D gene ambiguous. V was pared by 4 bases and J by 5 bases, with 17 bases between. The CDR3 has 16 residues. The germline V gene encodes CDR1 MGHRA and CDR2 YSYEKL. Here the CDR3 reads CASSPQYLTLNEKLFF. CDR3 bases: TGCGCCAGCAGCCCACAGTACCTTACTTTGAATGAAAAACTGTTTTTT.

V and J are TRBV5-6 and TRBJ1-2; D gene uncertain. Per germline, CDR1 SGHDT and CDR2 YYEEEE. The CDR3 is 14 amino acids. V lost 2 bases to trimming and J lost 0 bases, with 8 bases between them. CDR3 coding DNA: TGTGCCAGCAGCTTTTCGAGAACTAACTATGGCTACACCTTC. This translates into CASSFSRTNYGYTF. Supplemented by reference TRBV5-6 and TRBJ1-2, the full variable domain reads DAGVTQSPTHLIKTRGQQVTLRCSPKSGHDTVSWYQQALGQGPQFIFQYYEEEERQRGNFPDRFSGHQFPNYSSELNVNALLLGDSALYLCASSFSRTNYGYTFGSGTRLTVV.

The rearrangement uses TRBV28 and TRBJ2-5; 7 bases match TRBD1. The CDR3 sequence is 16 residues long. CDR1 and CDR2 (germline): MDHEN, SYDVKM. Trimming at V came to 1 base and at J to 5 bases, leaving 10 bases not matched to a gene. The CDR3 sequence is CASSLSSDRVYETQYF. The CDR3, as DNA: TGTGCCAGCAGTTTATCGTCTGACAGGGTTTATGAGACCCAGTACTTC.

The chain has TRBV9 and TRBJ2-7, with 9 bases matching TRBD1. V shed 3 bases and J 3 bases; nucleotides not matched to a gene: 7. The CDR3 runs to 15 residues. CDR1 is SGDLS and CDR2 is YYNGEE in the germline V gene. The CDR3 loop is CASSAGTGIIYEQYF. The DNA of the CDR3 is TGTGCCAGCAGCGCCGGGACAGGGATTATCTACGAGCAGTACTTC.

V usage is TRBV14 and J usage is TRBJ2-1, with 9 positions matching TRBD2. CDR1 SGHDN and CDR2 FVKESK come from the germline V gene. V lost 1 base to trimming and J lost 9 bases; unmatched junction nucleotides: 7. CDR3 size: 15 residues. This CDR3 is CASSQGLAGRGEQFF. CDR3 DNA sequence: TGTGCCAGCAGCCAAGGCCTAGCGGGACGGGGTGAGCAGTTCTTC.

This rearrangement joins TRBV14 to TRBJ2-7; 7 bases map to TRBD1. The CDR3 loop spans 14 amino acids. The germline CDR1 and CDR2 sequences are SGHDN and FVKESK. J was trimmed by 3 bases and V by 4 bases; bases with no gene match: 6. The CDR3 region is CASSLTGLIYEQYF. CDR3 nucleotide sequence: TGTGCCAGCAGCCTGACAGGGTTGATCTACGAGCAGTACTTC.

Comment on this clone: The germline gene is not matched at one end of the junction; a read error may be the cause. This sequence joins TRBV27 and TRBJ1-2; a weak D match, TRBD1 (5 bases). CDR1 MNHEY and CDR2 SMNVEV come from the germline V gene (reference sequence). The CDR3 contains 14 residues. The CDR3 loop is CASSPLGGGNGYTF. As DNA, the CDR3 is TGTGCCAGCAGTCCCCTCGGGGGGGGGAATGGTTACACCTTC.

This chain connects TRBV5-4 to TRBJ2-3, with 9 bases fitting TRBD2. The germline CDR1 and CDR2 sequences are SGHNT and YYREEE (reference sequence). CDR3 length equals 18 residues. Trimming took 0 bases from V and 0 from J; bases not matched to a gene: 8. CDR3 DNA sequence: TGTGCCAGCAGCTTGGCCGGCGGGAGGGAGGGGAGCACAGATACGCAGTATTTT. This codes for CASSLAGGREGSTDTQYF. Together with reference TRBV5-4 and TRBJ2-3, the CDR3 gives the full variable domain: ETGVTQSPTHLIKTRGQQVTLRCSSQSGHNTVSWYQQALGQGPQFIFQYYREEENGRGNFPPRFSGLQFPNYSSELNVNALELDDSALYLCASSLAGGREGSTDTQYFGPGTRLTVL.

A remark on this clone: Other DNA sequences of this sample code for an identical CDR3. This CDR3 reads CASSPGLAGGPEETQYF. CDR3 DNA sequence: TGTGCCAGCAGCCCGGGACTAGCGGGAGGGCCGGAGGAGACCCAGTACTTC. The chain combines TRBV5-4 with TRBJ2-5; TRBD2 aligns across 16 bases. The germline V gene has CDR1 SGHNT and CDR2 YYREEE (reference sequence). The CDR3 loop spans 17 amino acids. Unmatched junction bases numbered 8, after V lost 4 bases and J lost 5 bases.